These 25 T cell receptor beta chains share one sample of origin, sequenced in a study of T cell repertoires in cytomegalovirus infection. TCRdb reanalysed the reads using MiXCR and keeps one entry per CDR3 protein. The sample holds around 78,000 distinct CDR3 sequences; approximately 42% are singletons and the top ten take 85% to 95%. Their antigen targets remain unknown. The starting material was CD8+ T cells from cultured PBMCs, obtained from culture after CMV antigen stimulation. The source of these receptors is a human donor in good health (CMV status not recorded). Some clones in this sample may be carry-over from other donors' samples.

The CDR3, as DNA: TGCAGCGTTCATGGACAGTCCCCCTACGAGCAGTACTTC. Amino acids: CSVHGQSPYEQYF. The chain uses TRBV29-1 and TRBJ2-7; TRBD1 might be the D (6 bases). Trimming took off 5 bases at V and 2 bases at J, with 13 bases between the two ends. Germline loops: CDR1 SQVTM, CDR2 ANQGSEA. CDR3 size: 13 residues.

Only a few counts were recorded for this clonotype. The chain joins TRBV7-9 to TRBJ2-2, with a tentative D call TRBD1 (6 bases). Trimming removed 3 bases at V and 6 bases at J, with 11 bases between. CDR3 length: 14 residues. Germline assignment: CDR1 SEHNR and CDR2 FQNEAQ (reference sequence). The CDR3, as DNA: TGTGCCAGCAGCTTCGACAGGAGGCCCGGGGAGCTGTTTTTT. Amino acid sequence: CASSFDRRPGELFF.

The CDR3 loop is CASSQVLSGELFF. The CDR3 DNA reads TGCGCCAGCAGCCAAGTGTTGTCCGGGGAGCTGTTTTTT. The genes are TRBV4-1 and TRBJ2-2; D ambiguous. This CDR3 spans 13 amino acids. Trimming shortened V by 1 base and J by 6 bases, and 6 bases separated the two germline ends. The germline V gene has CDR1 MGHRA and CDR2 YSYEKL.

The V gene is TRBV4-3, the J gene TRBJ2-5, with 11 bases lining up with TRBD2. After removal of 2 bases from V and 3 bases from J, the junction contained 8 bases not matched to a gene. The CDR3 totals 17 residues. The germline gives CDR1 LGHNA, CDR2 YSLEER. CDR3 loop: CASSQPLAGGREETQYF. In DNA form, the CDR3 reads TGCGCCAGCAGCCAACCCCTAGCGGGGGGCCGTGAAGAGACCCAGTACTTC.

The CDR3 here is CASSYDLTELAKNIQYF. Here the CDR3 DNA reads TGTGCCAGCAGTTATGATTTGACAGAACTAGCCAAAAACATTCAGTACTTC. The chain uses TRBV12-3 or TRBV12-4 and TRBJ2-4; maybe TRBD1 (5 bases). V was clipped by 4 bases and J by 0 bases, with 16 bases between them. This CDR3 is 17 amino acids long.

The chain links TRBV6-2 or TRBV6-3 to TRBJ1-5, with D possibly being TRBD1 (5 bases). V was shortened by 6 bases and J by 4 bases, with 16 bases between the two germline ends. The CDR3 extends over 15 amino acids. CDR1 is MNHEY and CDR2 is SVGEGT in the germline V gene. CDR3 DNA sequence: TGTGCCAGCAGCCGGACACCCGGAAATAATCAGCCCCAGCATTTT. Translating it yields CASSRTPGNNQPQHF.

This chain joins TRBV12-5 and TRBJ2-5; tentative D call: TRBD1 (6 bases). The CDR3 runs to 15 residues. V lost 7 bases to trimming and J lost 0 bases, with 15 bases between them. Looked up from germline, CDR1 is LGHNT and CDR2 is FRNRAP. The CDR3 loop is CASAPRDMYQETQYF. The CDR3 nucleotides are TGTGCTAGTGCCCCCAGGGACATGTACCAAGAGACCCAGTACTTC.

This clonotype was observed a single time. This chain links TRBV7-8 with TRBJ2-3; D ambiguous. V was clipped by 6 bases and J by 3 bases, with 16 bases between them. The CDR3 is made up of 15 amino acids. CDR1 and CDR2 (germline): SGHVS, FQNEAQ. CDR3 loop: CASRPIPSGTDTQYF. Here the CDR3 DNA reads TGTGCCAGCAGACCCATTCCTAGTGGGACAGATACGCAGTATTTT.

The chain is built from TRBV19 and TRBJ2-7; 12 bases agree with TRBD2. Germline CDR1 LNHDA, CDR2 SQIVND (reference sequence). Unmatched junction bases numbered 11, after V lost 8 bases and J lost 6 bases. The CDR3 extends over 15 amino acids. CDR3 DNA: TGTGCCAGTTCGAGCCCGGGACTAGCGGGCCCCGAGCAGTACTTC. It codes for CASSSPGLAGPEQYF.

The chain links TRBV12-3 or TRBV12-4 to TRBJ2-2; D unclear. CDR3 length: 11 amino acids. The V end was cut by 8 bases, the J end by 8 bases, with 9 bases between. CDR3 nucleotide sequence: TGTGCCAGCTACCTGGAGGGGGAGCTGTTTTTT. Its translation: CASYLEGELFF.

The chain uses TRBV4-1 and TRBJ2-7; 10 nucleotides agree with TRBD1. CDR3 length: 16 amino acids. The V gene's germline CDR1 is MGHRA and CDR2 YSYEKL. With V trimmed by 4 bases and J by 3 bases, 9 bases remained unmatched. The CDR3 DNA reads as TGCGCCAGCAGCCCCTCCGGGACAGGGGACCTCTACGAGCAGTACTTC. Translation: CASSPSGTGDLYEQYF.

The rearrangement links TRBV7-9 to TRBJ2-7; 9 bases are a match to TRBD1. V trimming: 2 bases; J trimming: 6 bases; junction bases outside the gene matches: 5. The length of the CDR3 is 14 residues. Germline assignment: CDR1 SEHNR and CDR2 FQNEAQ (reference sequence). CDR3 sequence reads: CASSLIGTGFEQYF. The CDR3 coding sequence is TGTGCCAGCAGCTTAATCGGGACAGGGTTCGAGCAGTACTTC.

Ten or more counts support this clonotype. This rearrangement joins TRBV4-1 to TRBJ1-3, with 8 bases identical to TRBD1. Germline trimming cut 3 bases from V and 2 bases from J; bases unmatched to any gene: 9. CDR3 length equals 17 residues. Germline CDR1 is MGHRA and CDR2 is YSYEKL. The CDR3 nucleotides read TGCGCCAGCAGCCAGTCTCAGGGGGCGCAGCCTGGAAACACCATATATTTT. Translating it yields CASSQSQGAQPGNTIYF.

The gene calls are TRBV19 and TRBJ1-3; possibly TRBD1 for D (5 bases). Germline V gene lookup returns CDR1 LNHDA and CDR2 SQIVND (reference sequence). The CDR3 extends over 15 amino acids. V was trimmed by 5 bases and J by 0 bases, leaving 11 bases between them. CDR3 region: CASSASGLSGNTIYF. For the CDR3, the DNA is TGTGCCAGTAGTGCCTCAGGGCTCTCTGGAAACACCATATATTTT.

This chain links TRBV6-6 with TRBJ2-1; the D gene could be TRBD1 or TRBD2 (5 bases each). The CDR3 contains 13 residues. The germline gives CDR1 MNHNY, CDR2 SVGAGI (reference sequence). Trimming removed 8 bases from V and 6 bases from J, with 14 bases in between. The CDR3 bases are TGTGCCAGCGCCGAGGGGCACTTCAATGAGCAGTTCTTC. Its translation: CASAEGHFNEQFF.

The V gene is TRBV7-2, the J gene TRBJ2-1, with D perhaps TRBD1 or TRBD2 (5 bases each). The V and J ends lost 5 bases and 3 bases respectively, with 14 bases between them. The CDR3 is made up of 15 amino acids. The germline CDR1 and CDR2 sequences are SGHTA and FQGNSA. CDR3 DNA sequence: TGTGCCAGCAGCACCGACGGGACGGTCTACAATGAGCAGTTCTTC. Its protein is CASSTDGTVYNEQFF.

The sample holds many counts of this clonotype. The chain joins TRBV9 to TRBJ1-4, with 8 bases that match TRBD1. The length of the CDR3 is 15 residues. In germline, CDR1 is SGDLS, CDR2 YYNGEE. J lost 8 bases, V lost 3 bases, and 9 bases had no gene match. This chain's CDR3 is CASSAGQGAREKLFF. In DNA form, the CDR3 reads TGTGCCAGCAGCGCCGGGCAGGGGGCACGGGAAAAACTGTTTTTT.

V usage is TRBV7-6 and J usage is TRBJ1-2; D is undetermined. CDR3 size: 13 residues. V lost 7 bases, J lost 7 bases, and 16 bases lay in between. Germline loops: CDR1 SGHVS, CDR2 FNYEAQ. CDR3 sequence (DNA): TGTGCCAGCACCATCTCGGAAGGGCCTGGCTACACCTTC. Translated: CASTISEGPGYTF.

A few counts support this clonotype. The CDR3 loop is CASSLEGGSAETQYF. The CDR3 DNA sequence: TGTGCCAGCAGCTTGGAGGGGGGGTCGGCGGAGACCCAGTACTTC. The chain has TRBV7-8 and TRBJ2-5, with D possibly being TRBD2 (7 bases). The CDR3 spans 15 residues. Germline assignment: CDR1 SGHVS and CDR2 FQNEAQ. Trimming shortened V by 3 bases and J by 5 bases, and 16 bases separated the two germline ends.

This chain links TRBV5-1 with TRBJ2-1, with D perhaps matching TRBD2 (6 bases). Trimming removed 0 bases from V and 3 bases from J, with 13 bases in between. From germline, CDR1 is SGHRS and CDR2 YFSETQ. This CDR3 region has 16 residues. The CDR3 DNA reads TGCGCCAGCAGCTTGGTCATGGCGGGGTACTACAATGAGCAGTTCTTC. Amino acid sequence: CASSLVMAGYYNEQFF.

The gene calls are TRBV27 and TRBJ1-2, with D possibly TRBD1 on 5 matching bases. Deletions cut 3 bases from V and 2 bases from J, with 10 bases between. This CDR3 comprises 14 residues. Germline V gene lookup returns CDR1 MNHEY and CDR2 SMNVEV (reference sequence). CDR3: CASSFGGPNYGYTF. DNA for the CDR3: TGTGCCAGCAGTTTCGGGGGACCCAACTATGGCTACACCTTC.

V gene TRBV27 combines with J gene TRBJ2-7, with TRBD1 matching 9 bases. Germline values: CDR1 MNHEY, CDR2 SMNVEV (reference sequence). Trimming cost V 5 bases and J 3 bases; bases outside gene matches: 5. CDR3 length: 14 amino acids. The CDR3 here is CASSPGTGYYEQYF. CDR3 DNA: TGTGCCAGCAGTCCCGGGACAGGGTACTACGAGCAGTACTTC.

The V and J genes are TRBV6-5 and TRBJ1-4, with TRBD1 identical over 7 bases. CDR1 is MNHEY and CDR2 is SVGAGI in the germline V gene. The junction had 7 bases not matched to a gene; V was cut back by 6 bases and J by 6 bases. The CDR3 length is 14 residues. This CDR3 reads CASSRGQKYEKLFF. The DNA for the CDR3 is TGTGCCAGCAGCAGGGGACAGAAATATGAAAAACTGTTTTTT.

In this sample, this clonotype turned up a few times. The rearrangement uses TRBV28 and TRBJ2-5, with D perhaps matching TRBD2 (6 bases). From germline, CDR1 is MDHEN and CDR2 SYDVKM. The CDR3 is 14 amino acids. V lost 3 bases to trimming and J lost 5 bases, with 13 bases between them. The CDR3 bases are TGTGCCAGCAGTTTTCGGGGGACTTCGGAGACCCAGTACTTC. Translation gives CASSFRGTSETQYF.

This clonotype came up a few times. This rearrangement joins TRBV7-9 to TRBJ1-1; D call uncertain. Trimming left V 4 bases short and J 7 bases short, with 7 bases between. CDR1 and CDR2 from the germline V gene are SEHNR and FQNEAQ (reference sequence). This CDR3 is built from 11 residues. The DNA for the CDR3 is TGTGCCAGCAGCTCCAAGTATGAAGCTTTCTTT. It yields the protein CASSSKYEAFF. Drawing the rest from reference TRBV7-9 and TRBJ1-1, the complete variable domain is DTGVSQNPRHKITKRGQNVTFRCDPISEHNRLYWYRQTLGQGPEFLTYFQNEAQLEKSRLLSDRFSAERPKGSFSTLEIQRTEQGDSAMYLCASSSKYEAFFGQGTRLTVV.